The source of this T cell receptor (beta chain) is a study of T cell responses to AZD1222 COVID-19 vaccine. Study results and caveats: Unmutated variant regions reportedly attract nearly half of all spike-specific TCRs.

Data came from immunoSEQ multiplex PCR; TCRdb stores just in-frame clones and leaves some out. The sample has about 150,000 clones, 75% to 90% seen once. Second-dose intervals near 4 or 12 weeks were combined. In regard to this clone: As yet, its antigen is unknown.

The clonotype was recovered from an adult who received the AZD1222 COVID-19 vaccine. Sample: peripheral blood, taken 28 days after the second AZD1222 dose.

The DNA for the CDR3 is TGTGCCACCAGTGCTATTCCGGGACTATCCTACAATGAGCAGTTCTTC. Its translation: CATSAIPGLSYNEQFF. The V call is TRBV15, the J call TRBJ2-1, with 7 bases identical to TRBD2. The CDR3 runs to 16 residues. The J segment lost 1 base and the V segment lost 6 bases, leaving 9 bases of the junction unmatched. Germline CDR1 LNHNV, CDR2 YYDKDF (reference sequence). Supplemented by reference TRBV15 and TRBJ2-1, the full variable domain reads DAMVIQNPRYQVTQFGKPVTLSCSQTLNHNVMYWYQQKSSQAPKLLFHYYDKDFNNEADTPDNFQSRRPNTSFCFLDIRSPGLGDTAMYLCATSAIPGLSYNEQFFGPGTRLTVL.